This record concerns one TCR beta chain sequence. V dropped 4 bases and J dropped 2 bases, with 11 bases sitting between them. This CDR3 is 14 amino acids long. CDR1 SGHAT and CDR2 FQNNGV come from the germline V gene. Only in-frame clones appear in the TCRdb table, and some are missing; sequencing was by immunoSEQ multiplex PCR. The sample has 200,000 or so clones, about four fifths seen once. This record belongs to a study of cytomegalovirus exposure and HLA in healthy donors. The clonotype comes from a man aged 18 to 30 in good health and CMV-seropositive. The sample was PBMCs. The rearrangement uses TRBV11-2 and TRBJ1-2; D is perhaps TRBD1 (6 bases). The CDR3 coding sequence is TGTGCCAGCAGCTCCCGGACAGAAAACTATGGCTACACCTTC. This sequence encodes CASSSRTENYGYTF.